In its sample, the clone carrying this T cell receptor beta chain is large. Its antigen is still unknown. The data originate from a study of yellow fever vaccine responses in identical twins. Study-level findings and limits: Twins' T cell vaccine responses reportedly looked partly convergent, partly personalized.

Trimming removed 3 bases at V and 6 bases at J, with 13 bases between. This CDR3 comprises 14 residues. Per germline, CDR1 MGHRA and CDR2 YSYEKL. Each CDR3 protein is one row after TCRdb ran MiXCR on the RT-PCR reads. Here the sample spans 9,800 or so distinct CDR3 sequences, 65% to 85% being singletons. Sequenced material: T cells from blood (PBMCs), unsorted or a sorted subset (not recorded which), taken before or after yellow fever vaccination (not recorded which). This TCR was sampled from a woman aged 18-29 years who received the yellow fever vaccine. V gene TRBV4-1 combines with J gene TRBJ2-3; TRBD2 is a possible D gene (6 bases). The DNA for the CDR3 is TGCGCCAGCAGCCATTCGGAGGGGATCGATACGCAGTATTTT. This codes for CASSHSEGIDTQYF.